This T cell receptor (beta chain) was recovered during a study of beta chain features in type 1 diabetes. The sequenced template was cDNA made from the entire isolated RNA. Assay used: immunoSEQ multiplex PCR; TCRdb lists only in-frame clones, some missing. The sample holds 330,000 or so clones, around 20% seen once. Deletions cut 8 bases from V and 6 bases from J, with 19 bases between. CDR3 size: 14 residues. Germline CDR1 is GTSNPN and CDR2 is SVGIG (reference sequence). The gene calls are TRBV30 and TRBJ1-4; D possibly corresponds to TRBD1 (6 bases). This TCR came from a woman aged 18 to 35 in good health. Sequenced input: naive CD4+ T cells from blood. The CDR3 DNA reads TGTGCCGTCGGTCCTCGGCACAGGGATGAAAAACTGTTTTTT. It is translated as CAVGPRHRDEKLFF.